The T cell receptor beta chain under discussion was sequenced for a study of cytomegalovirus exposure and HLA in healthy donors. 60 Vbeta and 13 Jbeta primers were used in PCR. The protocol was immunoSEQ multiplex PCR, while the TCRdb copy is restricted to in-frame clones and leaves out a portion. The sample shows about 120,000 clones, roughly 79% of them seen only once. Trimming removed 2 bases from V and 7 bases from J, with 9 bases in between. Germline assignment: CDR1 SEHNR and CDR2 FQNEAQ (reference sequence). CDR3 size: 13 residues. The V gene is TRBV7-9, the J gene TRBJ1-5; no definite D call. This receptor was identified in a woman in her twenties or thirties in good health and CMV-seronegative. The sequenced sample was PBMCs. The CDR3 region is CASSLSEAQPQHF. The CDR3 DNA sequence: TGTGCCAGCAGCTTATCAGAGGCCCAGCCCCAGCATTTT.